In this sample, the clone carrying this T cell receptor beta chain turned up a few times. This specimen comes from a study of response to subunit inactivated influenza vaccine. TCRdb reprocessed the RT-PCR reads via MiXCR and lists one record per CDR3 protein. The sample yields a few hundred thousand distinct CDR3 sequences, 11% to 15% seen once. The length of the CDR3 is 15 residues. V was clipped by 0 bases and J by 0 bases, with 7 bases between them. Germline CDR1 and CDR2: SGDLS and YYNGEE. This chain links TRBV9 with TRBJ2-4; maybe TRBD2 (5 bases). The TCR originated in a middle-aged man who received an inactivated influenza vaccine. Here the sequenced sample was PBMCs from blood, taken less than 13 days after vaccination. CDR3 residues: CASSVDGVAKNIQYF. In DNA, the CDR3 is TGTGCCAGCAGCGTAGACGGGGTAGCCAAAAACATTCAGTACTTC.